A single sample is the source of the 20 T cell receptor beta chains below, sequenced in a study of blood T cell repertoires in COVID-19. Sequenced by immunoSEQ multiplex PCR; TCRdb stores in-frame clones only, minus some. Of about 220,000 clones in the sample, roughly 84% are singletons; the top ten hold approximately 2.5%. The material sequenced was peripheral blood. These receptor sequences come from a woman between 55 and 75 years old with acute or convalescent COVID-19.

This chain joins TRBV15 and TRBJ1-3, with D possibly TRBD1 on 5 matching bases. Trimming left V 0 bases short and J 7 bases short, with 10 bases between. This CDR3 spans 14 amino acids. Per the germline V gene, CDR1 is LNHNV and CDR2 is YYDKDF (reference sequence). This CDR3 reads CATSRDRDRNTIYF. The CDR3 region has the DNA TGTGCCACCAGCAGAGACAGGGATAGGAACACCATATATTTT.

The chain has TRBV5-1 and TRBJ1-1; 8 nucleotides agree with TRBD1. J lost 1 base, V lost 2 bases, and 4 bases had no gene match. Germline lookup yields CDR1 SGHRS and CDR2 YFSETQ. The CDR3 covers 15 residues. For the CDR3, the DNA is TGCGCCAGCAGCTTAACCGGGACAGGGAACACTGAAGCTTTCTTT. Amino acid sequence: CASSLTGTGNTEAFF.

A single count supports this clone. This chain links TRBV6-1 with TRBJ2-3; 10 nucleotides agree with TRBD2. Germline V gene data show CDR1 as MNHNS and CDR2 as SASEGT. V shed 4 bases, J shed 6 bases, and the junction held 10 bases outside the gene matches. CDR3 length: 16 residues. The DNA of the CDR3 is TGTGCCAGCAGTGCCCTAGCGGGGGCCGCGTCGGATACGCAGTATTTT. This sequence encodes CASSALAGAASDTQYF.

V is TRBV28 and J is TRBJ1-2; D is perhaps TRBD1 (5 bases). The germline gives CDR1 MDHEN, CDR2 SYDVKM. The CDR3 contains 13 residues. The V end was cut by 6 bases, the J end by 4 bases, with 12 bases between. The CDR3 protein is CASSRAGGYGYTF. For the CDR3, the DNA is TGTGCCAGCAGCCGTGCGGGGGGCTATGGCTACACCTTC.

This CDR3 is CASSYSLGRGYIDYTF. CDR3 nucleotide sequence: TGTGCCAGCAGTTATTCTCTGGGGAGGGGTTATATCGACTACACCTTC. This chain joins TRBV6-5 and TRBJ1-2; a possible D gene is TRBD1 (5 bases). CDR1 MNHEY and CDR2 SVGAGI come from the germline V gene. Trimming left V 3 bases short and J 10 bases short, with 24 bases between. CDR3 length: 16 amino acids.

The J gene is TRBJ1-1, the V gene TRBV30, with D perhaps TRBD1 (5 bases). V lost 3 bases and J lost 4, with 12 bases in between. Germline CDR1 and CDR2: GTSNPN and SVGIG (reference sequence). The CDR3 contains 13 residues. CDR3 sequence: CAWSYDQGTEAFF. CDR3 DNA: TGTGCCTGGAGCTACGACCAGGGCACTGAAGCTTTCTTT.

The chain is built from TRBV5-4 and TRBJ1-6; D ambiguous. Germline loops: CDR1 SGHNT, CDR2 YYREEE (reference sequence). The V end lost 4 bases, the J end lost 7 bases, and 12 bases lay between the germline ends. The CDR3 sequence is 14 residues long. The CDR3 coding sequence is TGTGCCAGCAGCCGGGAAACGGTAAATTCACCCCTCCACTTT. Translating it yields CASSRETVNSPLHF.

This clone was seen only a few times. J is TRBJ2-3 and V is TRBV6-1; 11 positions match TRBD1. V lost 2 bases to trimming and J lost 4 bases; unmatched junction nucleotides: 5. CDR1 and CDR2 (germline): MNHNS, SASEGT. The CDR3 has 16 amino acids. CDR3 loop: CASSEIGQGASDTQYF. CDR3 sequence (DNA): TGTGCCAGCAGTGAAATAGGACAGGGGGCGTCAGATACGCAGTATTTT.

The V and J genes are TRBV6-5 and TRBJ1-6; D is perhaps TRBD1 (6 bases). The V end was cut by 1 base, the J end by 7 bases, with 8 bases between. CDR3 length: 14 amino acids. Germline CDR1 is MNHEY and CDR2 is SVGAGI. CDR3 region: CASSYWDKNSPLHF. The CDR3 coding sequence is TGTGCCAGCAGTTACTGGGACAAGAATTCACCCCTCCACTTT.

CDR3 DNA sequence: TGTGCCAGTAGCCGACAGGGGGCCCTTATGAACACTGAAGCTTTCTTT. This translates into CASSRQGALMNTEAFF. The chain is built from TRBV19 and TRBJ1-1, with 10 bases lining up with TRBD1. Germline CDR1 reads LNHDA; CDR2 reads SQIVND (reference sequence). The J segment lost 0 bases and the V segment lost 6 bases, leaving 7 bases of the junction unmatched. CDR3 length equals 16 residues. The full variable domain, rest sourced from reference TRBV19 and TRBJ1-1, is DGGITQSPKYLFRKEGQNVTLSCEQNLNHDAMYWYRQDPGQGLRLIYYSQIVNDFQKGDIAEGYSVSREKKESFPLTVTSAQKNPTAFYLCASSRQGALMNTEAFFGQGTRLTVV.

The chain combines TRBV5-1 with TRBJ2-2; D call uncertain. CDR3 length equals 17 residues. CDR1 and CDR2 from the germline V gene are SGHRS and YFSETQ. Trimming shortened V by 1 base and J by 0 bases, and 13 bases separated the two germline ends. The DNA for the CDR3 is TGCGCCAGCAGCTTGAGTACTACCCACCCGAACACCGGGGAGCTGTTTTTT. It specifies CASSLSTTHPNTGELFF.

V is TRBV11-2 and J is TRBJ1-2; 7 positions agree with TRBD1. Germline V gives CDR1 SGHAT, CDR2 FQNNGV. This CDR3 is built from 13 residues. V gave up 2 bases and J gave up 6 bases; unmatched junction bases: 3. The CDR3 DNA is TGTGCCAGCAGCTTAATCACAGGGGATGGCTACACCTTC. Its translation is CASSLITGDGYTF.

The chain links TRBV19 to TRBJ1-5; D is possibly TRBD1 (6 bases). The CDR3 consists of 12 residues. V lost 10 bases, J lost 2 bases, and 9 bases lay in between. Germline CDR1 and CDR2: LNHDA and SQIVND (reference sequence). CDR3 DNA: TGTGCCACCAACAGGGGCAATCAGCCCCAGCATTTT. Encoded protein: CATNRGNQPQHF.

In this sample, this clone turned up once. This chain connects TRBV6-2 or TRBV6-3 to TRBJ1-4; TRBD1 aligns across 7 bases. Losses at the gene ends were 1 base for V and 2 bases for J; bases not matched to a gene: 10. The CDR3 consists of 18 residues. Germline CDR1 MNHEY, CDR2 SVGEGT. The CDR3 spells CASSYFGRGTLTNEKLFF. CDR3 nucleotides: TGTGCCAGCAGTTACTTCGGCAGGGGGACGCTCACTAATGAAAAACTGTTTTTT.

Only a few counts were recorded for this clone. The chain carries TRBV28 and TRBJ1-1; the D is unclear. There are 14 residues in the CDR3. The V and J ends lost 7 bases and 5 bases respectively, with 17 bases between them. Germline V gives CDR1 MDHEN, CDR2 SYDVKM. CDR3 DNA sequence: TGTGCCAGCACCTACCCCGCCGGGGTGACTGAAGCTTTCTTT. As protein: CASTYPAGVTEAFF.

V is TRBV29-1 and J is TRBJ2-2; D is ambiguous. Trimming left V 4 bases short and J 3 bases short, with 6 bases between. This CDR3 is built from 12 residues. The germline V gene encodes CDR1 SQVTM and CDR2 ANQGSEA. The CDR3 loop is CSVASYTGELFF. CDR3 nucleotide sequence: TGCAGCGTTGCCTCTTACACCGGGGAGCTGTTTTTT.

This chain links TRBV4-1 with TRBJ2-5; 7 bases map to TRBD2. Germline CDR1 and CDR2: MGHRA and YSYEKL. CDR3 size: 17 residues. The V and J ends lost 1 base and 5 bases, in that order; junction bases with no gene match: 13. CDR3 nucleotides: TGCGCCAGCAGCCAAGGGGCTAGCGGTAGCATAGGGGAGACCCAGTACTTC. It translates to CASSQGASGSIGETQYF.

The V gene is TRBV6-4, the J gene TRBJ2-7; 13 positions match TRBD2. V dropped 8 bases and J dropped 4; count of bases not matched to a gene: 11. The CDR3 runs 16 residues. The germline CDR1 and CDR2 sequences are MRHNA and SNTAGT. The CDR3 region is CASAGLLAGGPYEQYF. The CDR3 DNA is TGTGCCAGCGCAGGCTTACTAGCGGGGGGGCCGTACGAGCAGTACTTC.

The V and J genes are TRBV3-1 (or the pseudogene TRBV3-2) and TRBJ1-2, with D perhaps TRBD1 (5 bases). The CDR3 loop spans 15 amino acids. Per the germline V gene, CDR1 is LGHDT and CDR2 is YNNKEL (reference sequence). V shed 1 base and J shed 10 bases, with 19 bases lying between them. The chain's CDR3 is CASSQGDRDYPTYTF. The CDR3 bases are TGTGCCAGCAGCCAAGGTGACCGGGACTATCCCACCTACACCTTC.

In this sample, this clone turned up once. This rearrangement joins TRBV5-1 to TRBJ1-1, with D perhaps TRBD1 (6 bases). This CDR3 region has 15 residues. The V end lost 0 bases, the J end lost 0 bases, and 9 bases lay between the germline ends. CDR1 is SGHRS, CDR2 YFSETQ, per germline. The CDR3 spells CASSLDQGMNTEAFF. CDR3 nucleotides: TGCGCCAGCAGCTTGGACCAGGGGATGAACACTGAAGCTTTCTTT.